This passage covers 13 T cell receptor beta chains from one sample sequenced in a study of OX40 agonist ivuxolimab in advanced cancers. TCRdb's copy holds only in-frame clones and misses some; the assay was immunoSEQ multiplex PCR. The table has more than 45,000 clones, roughly 90% seen once. The material was CD4+ or CD8+ T cells sorted from blood, obtained in a trial of the OX40 agonist ivuxolimab. Receptors were obtained from an adult with an advanced solid tumor such as melanoma, head and neck, liver or kidney cancer.

The chain has TRBV30 and TRBJ1-2; 9 bases map to TRBD1. Germline assignment: CDR1 GTSNPN and CDR2 SVGIG (reference sequence). Trimming cost V 5 bases and J 8 bases; bases outside gene matches: 9. CDR3 length: 13 residues. CDR3 nucleotides: TGTGCCTGGGGGGACAGGGTCATGTGGGGCTACACCTTC. Amino acids: CAWGDRVMWGYTF.

The genes are TRBV7-3 and TRBJ1-6; the match to TRBD1 covers 10 bases. The CDR3 totals 16 residues. Germline V gene data show CDR1 as SGHTA and CDR2 as FQGTGA. V lost 0 bases and J lost 7; bases outside the gene matches: 3. CDR3 region: CASSLTGTGVNSPLHF. DNA of the CDR3: TGTGCCAGCAGCTTAACCGGGACAGGGGTAAATTCACCCCTCCACTTT.

The J gene is TRBJ2-7, the V gene TRBV5-1; 10 bases are shared with TRBD1. V lost 6 bases, J lost 3 bases, and 6 bases stayed unmatched. The V gene's germline CDR1 is SGHRS and CDR2 YFSETQ. The CDR3 extends over 14 amino acids. The CDR3 bases are TGCGCCAGCAACTCCGGGACAGGGGACTACGAGCAGTACTTC. Its protein is CASNSGTGDYEQYF.

The V and J genes are TRBV6-5 and TRBJ1-6, with 9 bases matching TRBD1. CDR1 is MNHEY, CDR2 SVGAGI, per germline. V was pared by 0 bases and J by 7 bases, with 1 base of the junction left unmatched. This CDR3 has 15 amino acids. CDR3 nucleotide sequence: TGTGCCAGCAGTTACTCCGGGACAGGGAATTCACCCCTCCACTTT. Protein: CASSYSGTGNSPLHF.

This clone was counted only a few times. The rearrangement joins TRBV5-1 to TRBJ2-3, with 7 bases fitting TRBD1. Germline values: CDR1 SGHRS, CDR2 YFSETQ. The trim removed 4 bases at V and 2 bases at J, leaving 7 bases unmatched. The CDR3 extends over 15 amino acids. CDR3 sequence (DNA): TGCGCCAGCAGCCGACAGGGTACCTCCACAGATACGCAGTATTTT. It translates to CASSRQGTSTDTQYF.

The chain joins TRBV27 to TRBJ2-7; no clear D. CDR3 length equals 13 residues. Trimming left V 2 bases short and J 2 bases short, with 7 bases between. Germline CDR1 is MNHEY and CDR2 is SMNVEV (reference sequence). DNA of the CDR3: TGTGCCAGCAGTTTACACGGAACCTACGAGCAGTACTTC. Amino acids: CASSLHGTYEQYF.

The gene calls are TRBV7-2 and TRBJ1-6; 10 bases fit TRBD1. The CDR3 has 15 amino acids. Trimming removed 5 bases from V and 10 bases from J; junction bases left unmatched: 8. Germline assignment: CDR1 SGHTA and CDR2 FQGNSA. The CDR3 bases are TGTGCCAGCAGCCCGACCGGGACAGGGGTATCACCCCTCCACTTT. Protein: CASSPTGTGVSPLHF. The entire variable domain, with the rest obtained from reference TRBV7-2 and TRBJ1-6, is as follows: GAGVSQSPSNKVTEKGKDVELRCDPISGHTALYWYRQSLGQGLEFLIYFQGNSAPDKSGLPSDRFSAERTGGSVSTLTIQRTQQEDSAVYLCASSPTGTGVSPLHFGNGTRLTVT.

The chain recombines TRBV28 with TRBJ1-5; TRBD1 is a possible D gene (5 bases). The CDR3 consists of 14 residues. CDR1 and CDR2 from the germline V gene are MDHEN and SYDVKM. Trimming shortened V by 2 bases and J by 6 bases, and 11 bases separated the two germline ends. The CDR3 reads CASSLVGGGQPQHF. The CDR3 DNA reads TGTGCCAGCAGTTTAGTCGGGGGGGGTCAGCCCCAGCATTTT.

This rearrangement joins TRBV5-1 to TRBJ2-2, with TRBD1 matching 9 bases. Unmatched junction bases numbered 2, after V lost 1 base and J lost 7 bases. In germline, CDR1 is SGHRS, CDR2 YFSETQ. The CDR3 has 14 residues. The CDR3 DNA reads as TGCGCCAGCAGCTTGACAGGGGGCAACGGGGAGCTGTTTTTT. Its protein is CASSLTGGNGELFF. Based on the CDR3 plus reference TRBV5-1 and TRBJ2-2, the full variable domain is KAGVTQTPRYLIKTRGQQVTLSCSPISGHRSVSWYQQTPGQGLQFLFEYFSETQRNKGNFPGRFSGRQFSNSRSEMNVSTLELGDSALYLCASSLTGGNGELFFGEGSRLTVL.

The chain links TRBV7-3 to TRBJ1-1, with 8 bases lining up with TRBD1. Germline V gene data show CDR1 as SGHTA and CDR2 as FQGTGA. The CDR3 consists of 14 residues. Unmatched junction bases numbered 6, after V lost 5 bases and J lost 4 bases. CDR3 loop: CASSQDRVSTEAFF. CDR3 coding DNA: TGTGCCAGCAGCCAGGACAGGGTGAGCACTGAAGCTTTCTTT.

The V call is TRBV10-3, the J call TRBJ2-1; 7 bases align to TRBD2. The length of the CDR3 is 13 residues. CDR1 is ENHRY, CDR2 SYGVKD, per germline. J was trimmed by 2 bases and V by 10 bases; bases with no gene match: 5. The CDR3 protein is CATLADTYNEQFF. The CDR3 bases are TGTGCCACCCTAGCGGACACCTACAATGAGCAGTTCTTC.

The rearrangement joins TRBV18 to TRBJ1-3, with 7 nucleotides matching TRBD1. Unmatched junction bases numbered 7, after V lost 10 bases and J lost 4 bases. Germline V gene lookup returns CDR1 KGHSH and CDR2 LQKENI. This CDR3 has 13 amino acids. CDR3 nucleotides: TGTGCCACTGCGACAGGGTACGGAAACACCATATATTTT. Its translation is CATATGYGNTIYF.

The genes are TRBV15 and TRBJ1-4; D is unresolved. CDR3 length: 14 amino acids. V lost 0 bases and J 4 bases, leaving 6 bases between the germline ends. The germline CDR1 and CDR2 sequences are LNHNV and YYDKDF (reference sequence). CDR3 protein: CATSRESGNEKLFF. DNA of the CDR3: TGTGCCACCAGCAGAGAATCGGGTAATGAAAAACTGTTTTTT. The whole variable domain, filled in from reference TRBV15 and TRBJ1-4, reads DAMVIQNPRYQVTQFGKPVTLSCSQTLNHNVMYWYQQKSSQAPKLLFHYYDKDFNNEADTPDNFQSRRPNTSFCFLDIRSPGLGDTAMYLCATSRESGNEKLFFGSGTQLSVL.